These 28 T cell receptor beta chains were all obtained from the same sample, sequenced in a study of CD8 T cells in ankylosing spondylitis. The study, taken as a whole, reports: A motif of 8 or 9 highly homologous TCR beta variants was seen as apparently characteristic of ankylosing spondylitis blood.

Their antigens remain unidentified. A single record per CDR3 protein comes from TCRdb applying MiXCR to the 5' RACE reads. In the table there are some 800,000 distinct CDR3 sequences, around 11% of which are singletons. The sample taken for sequencing was blood, either unsorted or a sorted T cell fraction (not recorded which). Receptor source: a male donor with ankylosing spondylitis.

This clonotype was detected ten times or more. The V call is TRBV9, the J call TRBJ1-1; D uncertain. The CDR3 extends over 13 amino acids. Trimming took off 2 bases at V and 1 base at J, with 6 bases between the two ends. Germline V CDR1 and CDR2: SGDLS, YYNGEE. CDR3 sequence: CASSVDGNTEAFF. CDR3 DNA: TGTGCCAGCAGCGTTGACGGGAACACTGAAGCTTTCTTT.

In this sample, this clonotype turned up a few times. This sequence joins TRBV9 and TRBJ2-5; no definite D call. The V end lost 0 bases, the J end lost 0 bases, and 9 bases lay between the germline ends. Per germline, CDR1 SGDLS and CDR2 YYNGEE. The CDR3 runs to 15 residues. In DNA, the CDR3 is TGTGCCAGCAGCGTAGGACGGATGTACCAAGAGACCCAGTACTTC. The encoded protein is CASSVGRMYQETQYF.

This chain uses TRBV20-1 with TRBJ1-6, with 8 bases lining up with TRBD1. CDR1 and CDR2 from the germline V gene are DFQATT and SNEGSKA (reference sequence). The CDR3 runs 14 residues. With 2 bases clipped from V and 7 bases from J, the junction kept 4 bases outside the gene matches. CDR3: CSARRTGRNSPLHF. CDR3 DNA: TGCAGTGCTAGACGGACAGGGAGGAATTCACCCCTCCACTTT.

This clonotype has a count of ten or more. The genes are TRBV4-3 and TRBJ1-2; 11 bases align to TRBD1. The junction had 5 bases not matched to a gene; V was cut back by 0 bases and J by 5 bases. CDR3 length: 16 residues. From germline, CDR1 is LGHNA and CDR2 YSLEER. CDR3 in amino acids: CASSQDGTGGLYGYTF. CDR3 nucleotides: TGCGCCAGCAGCCAAGATGGGACAGGGGGATTGTATGGCTACACCTTC.

The chain employs TRBV20-1 and TRBJ2-3; TRBD1 agrees at 9 bases. The CDR3 runs 16 residues. Germline CDR1 is DFQATT and CDR2 is SNEGSKA (reference sequence). Germline trimming cut 6 bases from V and 3 bases from J; bases unmatched to any gene: 13. The chain's CDR3 is CSADNPGQGPTDTQYF. The CDR3 nucleotides read TGCAGTGCCGATAATCCGGGACAGGGACCTACAGATACGCAGTATTTT.

The chain is built from TRBV20-1 and TRBJ2-2, with D maybe TRBD2 (5 bases). Germline V lookup: CDR1 DFQATT, CDR2 SNEGSKA (reference sequence). The CDR3 has 13 amino acids. Trimming stripped 6 bases from V and 3 bases from J, with 11 bases between. Here the CDR3 reads CSARRSYTGELFF. For the CDR3, the DNA is TGCAGTGCCCGGAGGAGTTACACCGGGGAGCTGTTTTTT.

This clonotype was detected only a few times. The chain joins TRBV4-3 to TRBJ2-5, with D perhaps matching TRBD1 (6 bases). Trimming cost V 1 base and J 6 bases, with 18 bases left between them. The CDR3 has 16 amino acids. CDR1 LGHNA and CDR2 YSLEER come from the germline V gene. DNA for the CDR3: TGCGCCAGCAGCCAAGCCATGGGGACACACGGGAAGACCCAGTACTTC. Protein sequence: CASSQAMGTHGKTQYF.

This clonotype occurred a few times. The chain uses TRBV29-1 and TRBJ2-7; 7 bases agree with TRBD1. After removal of 7 bases from V and 0 bases from J, the junction contained 9 bases not matched to a gene. This CDR3 has 14 amino acids. Germline V lookup: CDR1 SQVTM, CDR2 ANQGSEA. The CDR3 DNA sequence: TGCAGCGGCAAGGACAGGTCGAGCTCCTACGAGCAGTACTTC. Translated: CSGKDRSSSYEQYF.

This clonotype was seen only a few times. The chain carries TRBV12-3 or TRBV12-4 and TRBJ2-3, with 11 bases that match TRBD1. The CDR3 runs to 13 residues. V trimming: 6 bases; J trimming: 8 bases; junction bases outside the gene matches: 4. CDR3 loop: CASSTGTGGTQYF. As DNA, the CDR3 is TGTGCCAGCAGCACCGGGACAGGGGGTACGCAGTATTTT.

The chain recombines TRBV5-1 with TRBJ2-2, with 7 bases that match TRBD2. Germline loops: CDR1 SGHRS, CDR2 YFSETQ. Trimming at V came to 2 bases and at J to 3 bases, leaving 4 bases not matched to a gene. This CDR3 has 15 residues. CDR3 sequence: CASSFNGRDTGELFF. CDR3 coding DNA: TGCGCCAGCAGCTTCAATGGGAGGGACACCGGGGAGCTGTTTTTT.

The V call is TRBV20-1, the J call TRBJ1-5; D may be TRBD1 (5 bases). In germline, CDR1 is DFQATT, CDR2 SNEGSKA (reference sequence). The length of the CDR3 is 15 residues. V lost 5 bases, J lost 3 bases, and 17 bases lay in between. The CDR3 here is CSASRGPRLNQPQHF. The DNA for the CDR3 is TGCAGTGCTTCCCGGGGACCGCGCCTCAATCAGCCCCAGCATTTT.

The rearrangement joins TRBV7-9 to TRBJ1-4; the D is unclear. CDR3 length equals 12 residues. Trimming removed 7 bases at V and 8 bases at J, with 11 bases between. Per the germline V gene, CDR1 is SEHNR and CDR2 is FQNEAQ (reference sequence). CDR3 nucleotide sequence: TGTGCCAGCACGGGGAAGGGCGAAAAACTGTTTTTT. It is translated as CASTGKGEKLFF.

V usage is TRBV7-9 and J usage is TRBJ1-6; tentatively, D is TRBD1 (5 bases). V lost 5 bases and J lost 2, with 16 bases in between. The germline V gene has CDR1 SEHNR and CDR2 FQNEAQ (reference sequence). The CDR3 is 17 residues long. The CDR3 coding sequence is TGTGCCAGCAGCACCTTTTCTCAGGGTCCCTATAATTCACCCCTCCACTTT. Its protein is CASSTFSQGPYNSPLHF. Variable domain in full (rest from reference TRBV7-9 and TRBJ1-6): DTGVSQNPRHKITKRGQNVTFRCDPISEHNRLYWYRQTLGQGPEFLTYFQNEAQLEKSRLLSDRFSAERPKGSFSTLEIQRTEQGDSAMYLCASSTFSQGPYNSPLHFGNGTRLTVT.

The chain uses TRBV28 and TRBJ2-4, with a tentative D call TRBD1 (6 bases). Between the trimmed V and J ends, which lost 3 bases and 6 bases, there was a span of 12 bases. Germline values: CDR1 MDHEN, CDR2 SYDVKM. The CDR3 covers 14 residues. The CDR3 here is CASSLGTLGNIQYF. Written as DNA, the CDR3 is TGTGCCAGCAGTTTGGGGACATTGGGAAACATTCAGTACTTC.

This clonotype was counted between two and nine times. The CDR3 bases are TGTGCCAGCAGGCCACCGGGACTCGCCTCCTACAATGAGCAGTTCTTC. Translated: CASRPPGLASYNEQFF. This sequence joins TRBV9 and TRBJ2-1, with D possibly TRBD2 on 6 matching bases. Trimming left V 5 bases short and J 0 bases short, with 15 bases between. This CDR3 has 16 amino acids. CDR1 and CDR2 (germline): SGDLS, YYNGEE.

Written as DNA, the CDR3 is TGCAGTGCTATGGTTAGCAATCAGCCCCAGCATTTT. It yields the protein CSAMVSNQPQHF. The rearrangement joins TRBV20-1 to TRBJ1-5; no definite D call. The V gene lost 4 bases and the J gene lost 0 bases, with 4 bases spanning the gap. CDR1 and CDR2 from the germline V gene are DFQATT and SNEGSKA (reference sequence). This CDR3 is 12 amino acids long.

This clonotype came up a few times. The chain carries TRBV5-1 and TRBJ2-7; D might be TRBD2 (5 bases). The CDR3 covers 15 residues. Trimming shortened V by 5 bases and J by 0 bases, and 15 bases separated the two germline ends. The germline CDR1 and CDR2 sequences are SGHRS and YFSETQ. CDR3 loop: CASRYLAQSSYEQYF. Here the CDR3 DNA reads TGCGCCAGCAGATATCTAGCACAGAGCTCCTACGAGCAGTACTTC.

The chain couples TRBV4-3 to TRBJ2-7; D call uncertain. The CDR3 sequence is 14 residues long. The V gene lost 2 bases and the J gene lost 0 bases, with 8 bases spanning the gap. CDR1 is LGHNA, CDR2 YSLEER, per germline. CDR3 nucleotide sequence: TGCGCCAGCAGCCAACTGTCCTTCTCCTACGAGCAGTACTTC. Translation gives CASSQLSFSYEQYF.

The rearrangement uses TRBV2 and TRBJ2-5; 10 nucleotides agree with TRBD1. CDR3 length equals 14 residues. Trimming cost V 4 bases and J 1 base; bases outside gene matches: 0. Germline V gives CDR1 SNHLY, CDR2 FYNNEI. CDR3 residues: CASSGTGGQETQYF. The CDR3 coding sequence is TGTGCCAGCAGTGGGACAGGGGGCCAAGAGACCCAGTACTTC. Full variable domain (outside the CDR3, taken from reference TRBV2 and TRBJ2-5): EPEVTQTPSHQVTQMGQEVILRCVPISNHLYFYWYRQILGQKVEFLVSFYNNEISEKSEIFDDQFSVERPDGSNFTLKIRSTKLEDSAMYFCASSGTGGQETQYFGPGTRLLVL.

This clonotype appeared a few times. CDR3 loop: CASSWGTGEETQYF. CDR3 DNA sequence: TGCGCCAGCAGCTGGGGGACAGGGGAAGAGACCCAGTACTTC. The chain carries TRBV5-1 and TRBJ2-5; 10 bases fit TRBD1. This CDR3 is 14 amino acids long. Germline trimming cut 3 bases from V and 3 bases from J; bases unmatched to any gene: 2. The V gene's germline CDR1 is SGHRS and CDR2 YFSETQ.

The V gene is TRBV28, the J gene TRBJ1-1, with D uncertain. The germline CDR1 and CDR2 sequences are MDHEN and SYDVKM. V dropped 5 bases and J dropped 4 bases, with 11 bases sitting between them. This CDR3 contains 13 residues. This CDR3 reads CASSPRIITEAFF. The CDR3 DNA sequence: TGTGCCAGCAGTCCCCGGATAATCACTGAAGCTTTCTTT.

This clonotype was seen ten or more times. CDR3 residues: CASSAYQPSTDTQYF. The CDR3 DNA reads TGTGCCAGCAGCGCATACCAGCCAAGCACAGATACGCAGTATTTT. The chain combines TRBV7-3 with TRBJ2-3; no definite D call. Trimming cost V 5 bases and J 0 bases, with 12 bases left between them. The CDR3 totals 15 residues. Germline lookup yields CDR1 SGHTA and CDR2 FQGTGA. The entire variable domain, with the rest obtained from reference TRBV7-3 and TRBJ2-3, is as follows: GAGVSQTPSNKVTEKGKYVELRCDPISGHTALYWYRQSLGQGPEFLIYFQGTGAADDSGLPNDRFFAVRPEGSVSTLKIQRTERGDSAVYLCASSAYQPSTDTQYFGPGTRLTVL.

This clonotype was counted ten times or more. The rearrangement uses TRBV10-3 and TRBJ2-1; D unresolved. The CDR3 runs 11 residues. The V end was cut by 2 bases, the J end by 12 bases, with 8 bases between. CDR1 and CDR2 (germline): ENHRY, SYGVKD. The CDR3 region is CAISEDVAQFF. The CDR3 coding sequence is TGTGCCATCAGTGAGGATGTTGCGCAGTTCTTC.

This clonotype came up a few times. The rearrangement links TRBV6-2 or TRBV6-3 to TRBJ2-7; the match to TRBD1 covers 9 bases. The junction had 8 bases not matched to a gene; V was cut back by 6 bases and J by 5 bases. Germline CDR1 is MNHEY and CDR2 is SVGEGT. The CDR3 loop spans 14 amino acids. The CDR3 DNA reads as TGTGCCAGCAGAAATCACAGGGGGCTCCACGAGCAGTACTTC. Encoded protein: CASRNHRGLHEQYF.

The chain combines TRBV18 with TRBJ2-2, with 7 bases identical to TRBD1. V lost 1 base to trimming and J lost 4 bases; unmatched junction nucleotides: 12. This CDR3 contains 18 residues. Germline CDR1 and CDR2: KGHSH and LQKENI. CDR3 residues: CASSPRGVRQGSTGELFF. In DNA, the CDR3 is TGTGCCAGCTCACCACGAGGCGTCAGACAGGGATCCACCGGGGAGCTGTTTTTT.

This clonotype appeared a single time. The rearrangement uses TRBV5-4 and TRBJ1-2, with TRBD1 identical over 7 bases. The CDR3 loop spans 16 amino acids. Trimming removed 0 bases from V and 3 bases from J; junction bases left unmatched: 8. CDR1 and CDR2 (germline): SGHNT, YYREEE (reference sequence). The CDR3 coding sequence is TGTGCCAGCAGCTTGGGTGTGGACAGGATCGACTATGGCTACACCTTC. Translated: CASSLGVDRIDYGYTF.

This clonotype has at least ten counts. J is TRBJ1-1 and V is TRBV12-3 or TRBV12-4; tentative D call: TRBD1 (5 bases). The CDR3 is made up of 13 amino acids. V lost 5 bases, J lost 8 bases, and 15 bases lay in between. The CDR3 protein is CASSVTFRAEAFF. CDR3 bases: TGTGCCAGCAGTGTAACCTTCAGGGCCGAAGCTTTCTTT.

This clonotype was counted a few times. The chain has TRBV20-1 and TRBJ2-7; D ambiguous. The length of the CDR3 is 11 residues. Germline lookup yields CDR1 DFQATT and CDR2 SNEGSKA (reference sequence). The CDR3 is CSLDRAYEQYF. The DNA for the CDR3 is TGCAGCCTTGACCGCGCCTACGAGCAGTACTTC.